This T cell receptor (beta chain) is from a study of blood T cell repertoires in COVID-19. In the study's own analysis: Amplification of reference gene primers was used by the study to estimate nucleated cell counts. Repertoires were generated with immunoSEQ multiplex PCR, while TCRdb's copy carries only in-frame clones and drops some. The V and J calls and the clone size are those of that table, but D and trimming were determined from the DNA. The table includes about 69,000 clones, 75% to 95% detected once. Per germline, CDR1 MNHEY and CDR2 SVGEGT. Trimming left V 1 base short and J 3 bases short, with 9 bases between. CDR3 length: 14 amino acids.

Sequenced: peripheral blood. V and J are TRBV6-2 or TRBV6-3 and TRBJ2-5, with unresolved D. The source is a woman aged 18-30 years with acute or convalescent COVID-19. The CDR3 is CASSYFSAEETQYF. The CDR3 bases are TGTGCCAGCAGTTACTTTTCCGCGGAAGAGACCCAGTACTTC.